This is a list of T cell receptor beta chains from one sample in a study of cytomegalovirus exposure and HLA in healthy donors. Sequenced by immunoSEQ multiplex PCR; TCRdb stores in-frame clones only, minus some. The table lists some 48,000 clones, around 81% of them singletons. Sequencing used PBMCs. The receptors come from a man aged 25-45 years in good health and CMV-seropositive. The CDR3 runs from the conserved cysteine through the conserved F or W. Each record gives: CDR3 protein, V gene, J gene.

CDR3 protein: CASSPGGGVSYGYTF
V gene: TRBV5-8
J gene: TRBJ1-2

CDR3 protein: CASSPSGDRAPLHF
V gene: TRBV5-1
J gene: TRBJ1-6

CDR3 protein: CASSPPSASSYEQYF
V gene: TRBV7-9
J gene: -

CDR3 protein: CASSGDRPPYGYTF
V gene: TRBV25-1
J gene: TRBJ1-2

CDR3 protein: CASSLGHSSYEQYF
V gene: TRBV6-6
J gene: TRBJ2-7

CDR3 protein: CASSRRKGAQETQYF
V gene: TRBV27
J gene: TRBJ2-5

CDR3 protein: CASSFGTDEGYTF
V gene: TRBV5-1
J gene: TRBJ1-2

CDR3 protein: CASSPRMGQAGETNTEAFF
V gene: TRBV9
J gene: TRBJ1-1

CDR3 protein: CASSWTGRNTIYF
V gene: TRBV5-4
J gene: TRBJ1-3

CDR3 protein: CASSLRGAGNYGYTF
V gene: TRBV27
J gene: TRBJ1-2

CDR3 protein: CASWRGAETQYF
V gene: TRBV2
J gene: TRBJ2-5

CDR3 protein: CASSTGGTVYGYTF
V gene: TRBV6-5
J gene: TRBJ1-2

CDR3 protein: CASSLERDRGVAFF
V gene: TRBV7-9
J gene: TRBJ1-1

CDR3 protein: CASPFGGAGRDEKLFF
V gene: TRBV9
J gene: TRBJ1-4

CDR3 protein: CASRGTGQETQYF
V gene: TRBV7-3
J gene: TRBJ2-5

CDR3 protein: CASSSWEGPMNTEAFF
V gene: TRBV7-9
J gene: TRBJ1-1

CDR3 protein: CASKLAGVTDTQYF
V gene: TRBV2
J gene: TRBJ2-3

CDR3 protein: CASSDTGESEAFF
V gene: TRBV6-4
J gene: TRBJ1-1

CDR3 protein: CASSPRTGGEKLFF
V gene: TRBV27
J gene: TRBJ1-4

CDR3 protein: CSVEDSRGGYTF
V gene: TRBV29-1
J gene: TRBJ1-2

CDR3 protein: CASSEQITSGLGEQFF
V gene: TRBV6-4
J gene: TRBJ2-1

CDR3 protein: CASSDRTLQGVNEKLFF
V gene: TRBV2
J gene: TRBJ1-4

CDR3 protein: CASSQAGGFIGYTF
V gene: TRBV14
J gene: TRBJ1-2

CDR3 protein: CASGGIGSYNSPLHF
V gene: TRBV27
J gene: TRBJ1-6

CDR3 protein: CAWTSGGWELFF
V gene: TRBV30
J gene: TRBJ2-2

CDR3 protein: CATRRGPTEAFF
V gene: TRBV2
J gene: TRBJ1-1

CDR3 protein: CAVQRGLPSLEGYGYTF
V gene: TRBV19
J gene: TRBJ1-2

CDR3 protein: CASSLAEGAVGNEQFF
V gene: TRBV5-1
J gene: TRBJ2-1

CDR3 protein: CASSWGGAGGGPQHF
V gene: TRBV6-5
J gene: TRBJ1-5

CDR3 protein: CASSLFRAFSYEQYF
V gene: TRBV5-5
J gene: TRBJ2-7

CDR3 protein: CASSVSGYQETQYF
V gene: TRBV9
J gene: TRBJ2-5

CDR3 protein: CASSRITSGGYPSTDTQYF
V gene: TRBV5-1
J gene: TRBJ2-3

CDR3 protein: CASSEFGFLYEQYF
V gene: TRBV25-1
J gene: TRBJ2-7

CDR3 protein: CASTLQGAADTQYF
V gene: TRBV6-5
J gene: TRBJ2-3

CDR3 protein: CATQGRTEAFF
V gene: TRBV2
J gene: TRBJ1-1

CDR3 protein: CASSLEPGSYNEQFF
V gene: TRBV5-1
J gene: TRBJ2-1

CDR3 protein: CASNIYSGGQETQYF
V gene: TRBV2
J gene: TRBJ2-5

CDR3 protein: CASSPNRGDKLFF
V gene: TRBV18
J gene: TRBJ1-4

CDR3 protein: CASSGLDRRGTEAFF
V gene: TRBV2
J gene: TRBJ1-1

CDR3 protein: CASSASGDVRFKNIQYF
V gene: TRBV9
J gene: TRBJ2-4

CDR3 protein: CASSSGLRGYTF
V gene: TRBV5-4
J gene: TRBJ1-2

CDR3 protein: CASLTGNNSPLHF
V gene: TRBV6-1
J gene: TRBJ1-6